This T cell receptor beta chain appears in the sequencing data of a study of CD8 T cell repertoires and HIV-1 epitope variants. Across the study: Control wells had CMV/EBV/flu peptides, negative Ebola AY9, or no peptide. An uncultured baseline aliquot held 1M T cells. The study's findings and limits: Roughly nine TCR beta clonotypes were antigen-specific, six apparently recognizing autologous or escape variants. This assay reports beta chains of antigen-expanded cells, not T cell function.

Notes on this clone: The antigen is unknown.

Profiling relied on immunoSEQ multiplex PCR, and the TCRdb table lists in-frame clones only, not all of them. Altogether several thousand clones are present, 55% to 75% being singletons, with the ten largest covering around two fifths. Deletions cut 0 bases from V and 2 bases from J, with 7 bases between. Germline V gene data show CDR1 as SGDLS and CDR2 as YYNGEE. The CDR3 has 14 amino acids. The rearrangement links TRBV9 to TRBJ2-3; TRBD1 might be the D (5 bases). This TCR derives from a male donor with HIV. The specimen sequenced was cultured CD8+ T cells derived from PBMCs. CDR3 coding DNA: TGTGCCAGCAGCGTAGAAGGGGCCACAGATACGCAGTATTTT. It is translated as CASSVEGATDTQYF.